Included here is one T cell receptor (beta chain) sequence, with context. Its antigen remains unidentified. From germline, CDR1 is GTSNPN and CDR2 SVGIG (reference sequence). Trimming took off 6 bases at V and 1 base at J, with 12 bases between the two ends. The CDR3 has 13 residues. The record originates from a study of cytomegalovirus exposure and HLA in healthy donors. Regarding the study as a whole: There were some public TCRs occurring in many donors, but most TCR sequences were rare. A later analysis reported that several of the most significant clusters appeared to be linked to common viral pathogens, among them Epstein-Barr virus. Across donors, presence/absence analyses took sequencing depth to be roughly uniform.

PCR was performed using 60 Vbeta and 13 Jbeta primers. Method: immunoSEQ multiplex PCR; TCRdb's copy keeps in-frame clones and lacks some. Of under 200,000 clones detected, more than 70% appear once; the ten largest clones hold around 4.9%. V is TRBV30 and J is TRBJ1-2; perhaps TRBD1 as D (5 bases). Sequenced material: PBMCs. The TCR was taken from a male donor in good health and CMV-seronegative. The CDR3 nucleotides read TGTGCCTGCGTCGGGGGAAATAACTATGGCTACACCTTC. Amino acid sequence: CACVGGNNYGYTF.